The entry below describes one T cell receptor beta chain. The antigen is undetermined. This sample was included in a study of cytomegalovirus exposure and HLA in healthy donors. Study summary: When 398 donors were genotyped, about 81% of them were found to fall in the Caucasian-associated ancestry cluster. Study conclusions and caveats: Immune exposure data for these donors was limited to CMV serostatus. Most of the TCR beta V segments (in an earlier analysis) were productive either about 87% or about 30% of the time.

A multiplex PCR was run with 60 Vbeta primers and 13 Jbeta primers. Under the authors' procedure: An analysis performed later counted around 86 million unique TCR beta chains (roughly 10 million of them shared). Some clones are missing from TCRdb's copy, which holds only in-frame ones; the method was immunoSEQ multiplex PCR. V and J calls and clone size are as listed in that table; D and trimming were resolved from the DNA. Of around 170,000 clones in the sample, approximately 81% are singletons; the top ten hold about 0.4%. The CDR3 runs 15 residues. Germline V gene lookup returns CDR1 MDHEN and CDR2 SYDVKM. V dropped 1 base and J dropped 4 bases, with 11 bases sitting between them.

The clonotype was recovered from a boy between 2 and 15 years old in good health and CMV-seronegative. J is TRBJ1-5 and V is TRBV28, with D unclear. Input material: PBMCs. The CDR3 sequence: CASSLYGRGNQPQHF. The DNA for the CDR3 is TGTGCCAGCAGTTTATATGGGCGGGGAAATCAGCCCCAGCATTTT.